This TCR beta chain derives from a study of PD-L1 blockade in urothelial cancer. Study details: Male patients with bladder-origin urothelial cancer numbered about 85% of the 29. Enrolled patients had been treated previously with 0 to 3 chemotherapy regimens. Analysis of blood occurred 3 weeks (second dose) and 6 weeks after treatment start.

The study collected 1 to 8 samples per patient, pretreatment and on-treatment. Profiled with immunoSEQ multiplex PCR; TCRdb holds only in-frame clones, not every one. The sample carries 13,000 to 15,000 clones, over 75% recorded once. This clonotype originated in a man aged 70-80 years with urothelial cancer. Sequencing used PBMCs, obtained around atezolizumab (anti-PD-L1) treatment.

The CDR3 bases are TGTGCCAGCAGCTTGTCAGGCACGCGCTCCTACAATGAGCAGTTCTTC. Its translation is CASSLSGTRSYNEQFF. The V gene is TRBV5-6, the J gene TRBJ2-1; D gene unclear. The ends were cut back, 1 base at V and 0 bases at J, with 11 bases in the middle. The CDR3 runs 16 residues. From germline, CDR1 is SGHDT and CDR2 YYEEEE.